This T cell receptor beta chain was sequenced for a study of blood T cell repertoires in COVID-19. Overall study context: Spain, Italy and the United States supplied samples that represented acute and convalescent COVID-19.

Method: immunoSEQ multiplex PCR; TCRdb's copy keeps in-frame clones and lacks some. The table records around 100,000 clones, roughly 84% of them present only once. The V gene's germline CDR1 is SGHRS and CDR2 YFSETQ. This CDR3 comprises 17 residues. With 1 base clipped from V and 0 bases from J, the junction kept 6 bases outside the gene matches. Source material: peripheral blood. This receptor was identified in a human donor in a cohort sampled during active COVID-19. V is TRBV5-1 and J is TRBJ2-3; 9 bases line up with TRBD2. The CDR3 spells CASSLSVAGDSTDTQYF. CDR3 DNA: TGCGCCAGCAGCTTGTCGGTAGCGGGGGATAGCACAGATACGCAGTATTTT.